The sequence of this TCR beta chain was determined in a study of blood T cells in healthy people across ages. Study conclusions and caveats: A conclusive naive versus antigen-experienced comparison was prevented by the unsorted PBMCs.

This clonotype has only a few counts. The antigen remains undetermined. With a J-beta primer mix and a sample-barcoded 5' primer, a second PCR ran about 7 to 12 cycles. TCRdb independently ran MiXCR on the 5' RACE reads; one entry per CDR3 protein. The repertoire holds approximately 360,000 distinct CDR3 sequences, with 45% to 65% as singletons. The CDR3 has 14 residues. From germline, CDR1 is DFQATT and CDR2 SNEGSKA (reference sequence). The V segment lost 0 bases and the J segment 4 bases; nucleotides outside the gene matches: 5. The genes are TRBV20-1 and TRBJ1-2; 7 bases agree with TRBD1. Sequenced sample: blood. The receptor was derived from a man in his 60s in good health. The CDR3 sequence is CSARDPTGVYGYTF. CDR3 in DNA: TGCAGTGCTAGAGACCCAACAGGGGTCTATGGCTACACCTTC.